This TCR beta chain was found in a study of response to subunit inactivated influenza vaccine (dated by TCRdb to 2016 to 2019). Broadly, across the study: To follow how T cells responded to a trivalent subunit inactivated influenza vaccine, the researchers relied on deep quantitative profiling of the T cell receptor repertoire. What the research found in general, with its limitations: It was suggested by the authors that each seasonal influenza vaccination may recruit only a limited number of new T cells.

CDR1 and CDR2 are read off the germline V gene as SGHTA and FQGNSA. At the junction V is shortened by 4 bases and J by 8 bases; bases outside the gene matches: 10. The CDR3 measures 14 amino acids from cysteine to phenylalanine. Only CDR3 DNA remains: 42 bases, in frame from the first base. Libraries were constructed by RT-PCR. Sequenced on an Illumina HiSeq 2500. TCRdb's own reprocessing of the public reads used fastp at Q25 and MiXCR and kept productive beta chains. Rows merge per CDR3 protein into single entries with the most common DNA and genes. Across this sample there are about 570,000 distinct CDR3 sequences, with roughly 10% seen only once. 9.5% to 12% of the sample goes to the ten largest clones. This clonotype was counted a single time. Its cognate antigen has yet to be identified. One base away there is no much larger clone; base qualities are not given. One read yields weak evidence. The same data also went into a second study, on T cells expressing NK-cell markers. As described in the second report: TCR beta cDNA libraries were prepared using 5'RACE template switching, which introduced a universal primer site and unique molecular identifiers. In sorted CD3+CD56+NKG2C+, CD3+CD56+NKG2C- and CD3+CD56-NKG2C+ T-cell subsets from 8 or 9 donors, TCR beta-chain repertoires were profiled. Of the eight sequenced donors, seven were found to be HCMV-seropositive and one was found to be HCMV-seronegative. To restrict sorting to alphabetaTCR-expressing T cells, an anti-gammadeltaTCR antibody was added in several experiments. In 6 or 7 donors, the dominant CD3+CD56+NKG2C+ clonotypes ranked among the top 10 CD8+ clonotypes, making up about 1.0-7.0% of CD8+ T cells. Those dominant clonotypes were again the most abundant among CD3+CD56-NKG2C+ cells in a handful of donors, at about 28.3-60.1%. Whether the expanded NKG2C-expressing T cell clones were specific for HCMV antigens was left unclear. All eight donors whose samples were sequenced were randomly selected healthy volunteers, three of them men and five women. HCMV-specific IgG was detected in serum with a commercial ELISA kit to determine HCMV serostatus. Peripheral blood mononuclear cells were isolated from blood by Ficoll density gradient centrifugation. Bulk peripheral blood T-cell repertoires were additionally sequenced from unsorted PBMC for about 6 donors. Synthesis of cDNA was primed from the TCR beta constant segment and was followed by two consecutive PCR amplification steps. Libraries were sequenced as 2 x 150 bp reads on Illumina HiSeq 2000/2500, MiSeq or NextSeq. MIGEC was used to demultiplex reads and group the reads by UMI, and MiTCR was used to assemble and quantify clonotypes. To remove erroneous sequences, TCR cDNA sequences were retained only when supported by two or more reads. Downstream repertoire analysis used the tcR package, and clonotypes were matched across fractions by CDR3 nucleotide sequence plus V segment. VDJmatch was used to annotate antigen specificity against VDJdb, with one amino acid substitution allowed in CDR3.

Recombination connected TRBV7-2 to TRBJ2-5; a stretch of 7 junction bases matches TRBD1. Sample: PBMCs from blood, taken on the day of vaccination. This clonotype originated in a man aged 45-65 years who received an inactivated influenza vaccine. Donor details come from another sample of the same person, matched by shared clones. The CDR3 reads CASSSGQAGVTQYF. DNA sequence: TGTGCCAGCAGCTCCGGACAGGCCGGGGTAACCCAGTACTTC.